This note documents a single T cell receptor beta chain sequence. Germline V gene lookup returns CDR1 SNHLY and CDR2 FYNNEI. Trimming removed 6 bases from V and 1 base from J, with 13 bases in between. The CDR3 runs 15 residues. Repertoires were generated with immunoSEQ multiplex PCR, while TCRdb's copy carries only in-frame clones and drops some. The sample has under 300,000 clones; approximately 90% are singletons. This entry comes from a study of blood T cell repertoires in COVID-19. Overall study: Researchers got acute and convalescent COVID-19 samples from the United States, Italy and Spain. PBMCs, B-cell-depleted T cells, or T cells were the source of the cDNA or gDNA that made up the material.

Sequenced: peripheral blood. The origin of this receptor is a woman aged 40 to 55 with acute or convalescent COVID-19. V gene TRBV2 combines with J gene TRBJ1-3, with D possibly being TRBD1 (6 bases). The CDR3 sequence is CASRLQGTSGNTIYF. The CDR3 DNA sequence: TGTGCCAGCAGATTACAGGGAACATCTGGAAACACCATATATTTT.